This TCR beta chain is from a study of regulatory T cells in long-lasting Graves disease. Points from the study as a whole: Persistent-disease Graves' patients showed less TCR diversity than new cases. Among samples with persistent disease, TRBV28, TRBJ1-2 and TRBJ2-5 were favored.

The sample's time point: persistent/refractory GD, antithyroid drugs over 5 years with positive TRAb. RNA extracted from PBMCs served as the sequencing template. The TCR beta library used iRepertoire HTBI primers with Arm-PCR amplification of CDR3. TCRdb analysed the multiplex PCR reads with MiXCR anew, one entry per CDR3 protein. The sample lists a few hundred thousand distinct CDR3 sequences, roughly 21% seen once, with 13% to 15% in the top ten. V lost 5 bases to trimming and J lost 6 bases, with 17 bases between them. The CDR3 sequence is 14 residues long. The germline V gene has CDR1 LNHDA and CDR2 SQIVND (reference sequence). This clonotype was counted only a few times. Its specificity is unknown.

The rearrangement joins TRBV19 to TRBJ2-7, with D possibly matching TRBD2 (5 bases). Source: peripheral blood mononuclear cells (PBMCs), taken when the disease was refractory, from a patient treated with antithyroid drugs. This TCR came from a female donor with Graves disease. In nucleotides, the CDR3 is TGTGCCAGTAGTGTGACTCCGGCGGGCTCCGAGCAGTACTTC. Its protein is CASSVTPAGSEQYF.